The entry below describes one T cell receptor beta chain. It lacks a known antigen. The record has no base qualities; no much larger clone is one base away. V loses 3 bases at its end and J loses 4 bases; junction bases beyond the gene matches: 14. CDR1 and CDR2 were assigned from the germline V gene as KGHSH and LQKENI. Measured from the cysteine to the phenylalanine, the CDR3 is 17 residues long. Here the CDR3 DNA is all that survives: 51 bases in frame from base 1. The immunoSEQ Assay, a bias-controlled multiplex PCR, was used to amplify TCRbeta CDR3 regions from genomic DNA. Under the source paper's analysis protocol: Within the assay, amplification of reference gene primers was used to estimate how many nucleated cells each sample contained. To quantify the absolute abundance of each unique TCRbeta CDR3 rearrangement, sequence reads were collapsed and filtered. Productive Simpson clonality was computed per sample as the square root of Simpson's diversity index over productive rearrangements. Not all clones reach the TCRdb copy of this immuneACCESS table, which keeps in-frame sequences only. Checked studies attribute under half of the gap to unresolved V genes and leave the rest unexplained. V, J and clone size reflect that table, while D and trimming were determined from the DNA. The sample data list around 300,000 clones, and about 89% of these were observed just once. Clones ranked in the top ten supply less than 2% of the sample.

This sample is part of a study of blood T cell repertoires in COVID-19 (dated by TCRdb to the early 2020s). Broadly, across the study: Samples covering the acute and convalescent phases of COVID-19 were provided by collaborators in the United States, Italy and Spain. The prospective study material was composed of cDNA or gDNA derived from T cells, B-cell-depleted T cells, or PBMCs. Deeply sampled blood TCRbeta repertoires from subjects exposed to, actively infected with, or recovered from COVID-19 were included in the dataset. The repertoires were released in a freely available public database meant as a resource for research on the immune response to SARS-CoV-2. The samples were drawn from two sources: the first 160 participants of the ongoing ImmuneRACE study, and 950 to 1,500 subjects contributed by 6 global collaborators. Nearly every sample came with metadata listing a de-identified subject ID, COVID-19 status, age in years and sex. Where available, HLA class I and class II types were taken from metadata supplied by the sample provider and were not determined by assay-based typing.

Participants in the prospective study were aged roughly 18 to 90 years, lived in over 20 United States geographic areas, and enrolled through a virtual design. In the prospective study, participants were assigned to cohorts based on the clinical history participants reported in a screening survey and a study questionnaire. For ImmuneRACE Cohort 3, a participant was defined as recovered based on two consecutive negative NP/OP PCR tests, clearance by a healthcare professional, or resolution of symptoms. In the prospective study, whole blood, serum and a nasopharyngeal or oropharyngeal swab were collected from each participant by mobile phlebotomists. Over an approximately 2-month period, participants in the prospective study had the option of providing additional blood draws and questionnaires. Before DNA extraction, prospective study blood samples were shipped either frozen or at room temperature.

The study at large found these results: How much clinical and demographic metadata was included differed by source and by participant, and the metadata was provided uncurated.

The origin of this receptor is a woman between 35 and 50 years old who had recovered from COVID-19. The sample comprised PBMCs or T cells enriched from blood (not recorded which). The rearranged chain carries TRBV18 and TRBJ2-5; 7 of the junction bases match TRBD2. The CDR3 region reads CASSPRGGVRILETQYF. The base sequence is TGTGCCAGCTCACCGAGGGGAGGGGTCCGGATCTTAGAGACCCAGTACTTC.